This T cell receptor (beta chain) was profiled in a study of cytomegalovirus exposure and HLA in healthy donors. The study's findings and limits: Associated with cytomegalovirus, according to the listing, were 150 to 200 TCR beta chains. A later analysis linked a missense variant in DCLRE1C to the trimming of TCR beta V and J genes. Some highly shared sequence variants likely arose as a pipeline artifact. Per a prior analysis, the majority of TCR beta V segments were productive roughly 87% or roughly 30% of the time.

PCR involved 60 Vbeta and 13 Jbeta primers. Profiling relied on immunoSEQ multiplex PCR, and the TCRdb table lists in-frame clones only, not all of them. The table lists 60,000 to 85,000 clones. For this clone: Antigen specificity is unknown.

The TCR was taken from a man aged 50-60 years in good health and CMV-seropositive. Sample: PBMCs.

CDR3 sequence reads: CASSVQSVNNEQFF. The CDR3 region has the DNA TGTGCCAGCAGCGTACAATCAGTGAACAATGAGCAGTTCTTC. The chain uses TRBV9 and TRBJ2-1; D is unclear. This CDR3 is 14 amino acids long. Germline V lookup: CDR1 SGDLS, CDR2 YYNGEE. V dropped 1 base and J dropped 5 bases, with 10 bases sitting between them.